This passage covers 16 T cell receptor beta chains from one sample sequenced in a study of low-dose radiotherapy and immunotherapy resistance in tumors. The time point is: after trial treatment. Regarding treatment: LDRT plus nivolumab, ipilimumab, low-dose cyclophosphamide and aspirin (RACIN trial). The authors ran about 18 PCR cycles to amplify TCRs with a constant-region primer and V-primer adapter. TCRdb re-analysed the reads in MiXCR, keeping a single row per CDR3 protein. There are some 52,000 distinct CDR3 sequences in the sample; 33% occur only once, and less than 9.5% lies in the top ten. This specimen consisted of PBMCs, obtained after low-dose radiotherapy plus immunotherapy. The receptors originated from a male donor with rectosigmoid adenocarcinoma.

This clonotype showed up many times. This rearrangement joins TRBV7-9 to TRBJ2-1; 10 bases are a match to TRBD2. V lost 5 bases, J lost 6 bases, and 10 bases stayed unmatched. Germline CDR1 reads SEHNR; CDR2 reads FQNEAQ (reference sequence). CDR3 length: 16 residues. The CDR3 loop is CASSPQERGGLNEQFF. CDR3 nucleotide sequence: TGTGCCAGCAGCCCCCAGGAGCGGGGGGGCCTCAATGAGCAGTTCTTC.

The genes are TRBV20-1 and TRBJ2-1; 15 bases fit TRBD2. The CDR3 covers 17 residues. After removal of 6 bases from V and 10 bases from J, the junction contained 16 bases not matched to a gene. The germline V gene has CDR1 DFQATT and CDR2 SNEGSKA (reference sequence). The CDR3 spells CSAQLRTGLAGGREQFF. The CDR3 bases are TGCAGTGCCCAACTTCGAACTGGACTAGCGGGAGGGCGAGAGCAGTTCTTC.

This clonotype was seen many times. This chain joins TRBV7-9 and TRBJ1-2; D gene unclear. This CDR3 has 14 residues. V was clipped by 5 bases and J by 6 bases, with 16 bases between them. CDR1 and CDR2 from the germline V gene are SEHNR and FQNEAQ (reference sequence). The CDR3 spells CASSGRRTRNGYTF. The CDR3 DNA reads TGTGCCAGCAGCGGAAGACGGACGCGTAATGGCTACACCTTC.

This clonotype was seen ten or more times. DNA of the CDR3: TGTGCCAGCAGGCCCCTCACTAGCGGCGCCTACAATGAGCAGTTCTTC. This encodes CASRPLTSGAYNEQFF. The gene calls are TRBV28 and TRBJ2-1; 8 nucleotides match TRBD2. CDR3 length: 16 amino acids. The junction had 9 bases not matched to a gene; V was cut back by 6 bases and J by 2 bases. Germline V gene data show CDR1 as MDHEN and CDR2 as SYDVKM.

As for this clonotype: Given a far larger clone just one base away, this is likely a sequencing read error. The genes are TRBV13 and TRBJ1-1; D possibly corresponds to TRBD1 (5 bases). The V gene lost 8 bases and the J gene lost 9 bases, with 28 bases spanning the gap. Germline CDR1 reads PRHDT; CDR2 reads FYEKMQ (reference sequence). The length of the CDR3 is 16 residues. The CDR3 sequence: CASGEAGPRAGLKAFF. The CDR3 DNA reads TGTGCCAGCGGTGAAGCAGGCCCGAGGGCGGGACTTAAAGCTTTCTTT.

This clonotype counts as medium-sized (0.01 to 0.1%). The chain joins TRBV4-3 to TRBJ2-1; TRBD1 might be the D (6 bases). V was cut by 2 bases and J by 6 bases, with 20 bases left in between. This CDR3 is 17 amino acids long. The V gene's germline CDR1 is LGHNA and CDR2 YSLEER. The CDR3 here is CASSQLIKGQGPNEQFF. For the CDR3, the DNA is TGCGCCAGCAGCCAACTAATCAAGGGACAAGGCCCCAATGAGCAGTTCTTC.

This clonotype has at least ten counts. A read error may produce the germline difference seen at one junction end. The rearrangement joins TRBV5-1 to TRBJ2-1; the match to TRBD2 covers 10 bases. In germline, CDR1 is SGHRS, CDR2 YFSETQ. The CDR3 totals 14 residues. The CDR3 sequence: CASSLRLAGVEQFF. In DNA form, the CDR3 reads TGTGCCAGCAGCTTGAGGCTAGCGGGGGTTGAGCAGTTCTTC.

The chain is built from TRBV19 and TRBJ1-5, with a possible D match to TRBD1 (6 bases). The CDR3 runs to 14 residues. Trimming took off 6 bases at V and 4 bases at J, with 13 bases between the two ends. The germline gives CDR1 LNHDA, CDR2 SQIVND (reference sequence). The CDR3 loop is CASRGPTGNQPQHF. Written as DNA, the CDR3 is TGTGCCAGTAGGGGACCCACAGGGAATCAGCCCCAGCATTTT.

This clonotype was found a few times. This rearrangement joins TRBV10-3 to TRBJ2-1; the D gene could be TRBD1 or TRBD2 (5 bases each). V was clipped by 2 bases and J by 5 bases, with 13 bases between them. Germline V gene data show CDR1 as ENHRY and CDR2 as SYGVKD. The CDR3 has 15 residues. CDR3 in amino acids: CAISETRTPNNEQFF. The DNA for the CDR3 is TGTGCCATCAGTGAGACTAGGACACCGAACAATGAGCAGTTCTTC.

The CDR3 region is CASSLNGGTEAFF. CDR3 nucleotide sequence: TGCGCCAGCAGCTTGAATGGGGGCACTGAAGCTTTCTTT. The gene calls are TRBV5-1 and TRBJ1-1, with a tentative D call TRBD1 (5 bases). Germline-derived CDR1 and CDR2 are SGHRS and YFSETQ. This CDR3 contains 13 residues. Trimming pared 1 base from V and 4 bases from J, leaving 8 bases between. Filled out from reference TRBV5-1 and TRBJ1-1, the complete variable domain reads KAGVTQTPRYLIKTRGQQVTLSCSPISGHRSVSWYQQTPGQGLQFLFEYFSETQRNKGNFPGRFSGRQFSNSRSEMNVSTLELGDSALYLCASSLNGGTEAFFGQGTRLTVV.

In this sample, this clonotype turned up many times. The V gene is TRBV30, the J gene TRBJ2-1; 7 nucleotides align to TRBD1. With V trimmed by 5 bases and J by 3 bases, 7 bases remained unmatched. CDR1 GTSNPN and CDR2 SVGIG come from the germline V gene (reference sequence). The CDR3 loop spans 14 amino acids. The CDR3 loop reads CAWVQGKLYNEQFF. CDR3 DNA sequence: TGTGCCTGGGTACAGGGGAAGCTCTACAATGAGCAGTTCTTC.

This clonotype occurred many times. The chain joins TRBV2 to TRBJ1-4; weak D call: TRBD1 (6 bases). CDR3 size: 11 residues. Trimming shortened V by 5 bases and J by 16 bases, and 14 bases separated the two germline ends. Germline V gene data show CDR1 as SNHLY and CDR2 as FYNNEI. CDR3 bases: TGTGCCAGCAGTCTCCTCAGGGGCGAGTTTTTT. As protein: CASSLLRGEFF.

V and J are TRBV6-8 and TRBJ1-4; D unclear. Germline V gene sequence: CDR1 MNHGY, CDR2 SAAAGT. This CDR3 is 14 amino acids long. V lost 6 bases and J lost 0, with 8 bases in between. CDR3 residues: CASRRHTTNEKLFF. CDR3 DNA: TGTGCCAGCAGACGACACACAACTAATGAAAAACTGTTTTTT.

This clonotype was detected many times. This chain uses TRBV2 with TRBJ2-1, with D perhaps matching TRBD1 (6 bases). CDR3 length: 17 residues. Germline loops: CDR1 SNHLY, CDR2 FYNNEI. V gave up 4 bases and J gave up 1 base, with 17 bases separating them. CDR3 DNA sequence: TGTGCCAGCAGTGGGGGGCTTAGAATCACATCCTACAATGAGCAGTTCTTC. Translating gives CASSGGLRITSYNEQFF.

This clonotype was found many times. The chain has TRBV4-3 and TRBJ2-3; tentatively, D is TRBD1 (5 bases). The germline V gene has CDR1 LGHNA and CDR2 YSLEER. The length of the CDR3 is 14 residues. V was clipped by 0 bases and J by 4 bases, with 8 bases between them. The CDR3 here is CASSQEQGADTQYF. Written as DNA, the CDR3 is TGCGCCAGCAGCCAAGAGCAGGGCGCAGATACGCAGTATTTT.

The count of this clonotype is one. A far larger clone is one base from this, pointing to a likely read error. This sequence joins TRBV7-2 and TRBJ2-3; TRBD1 matches at 9 bases. The CDR3 covers 19 residues. With 8 bases clipped from V and 1 base from J, the junction kept 19 bases outside the gene matches. The germline V gene has CDR1 SGHTA and CDR2 FQGNSA. CDR3 sequence reads: CASCQDPPGTGKGTDTQYF. The CDR3 nucleotides read TGTGCCAGCTGCCAAGATCCTCCAGGGACAGGGAAGGGCACAGATACGCAGTATTTT.